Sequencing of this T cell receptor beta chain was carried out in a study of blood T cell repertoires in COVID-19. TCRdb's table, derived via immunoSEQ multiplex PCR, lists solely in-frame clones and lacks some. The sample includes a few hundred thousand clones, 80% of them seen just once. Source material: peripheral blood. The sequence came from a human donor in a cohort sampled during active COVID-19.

The CDR3 sequence is CASSFDRAGELFF. DNA of the CDR3: TGTGCCAGCAGCTTCGACAGGGCCGGGGAGCTGTTTTTT. The chain employs TRBV7-8 and TRBJ2-2, with 7 positions matching TRBD1. Looked up from germline, CDR1 is SGHVS and CDR2 is FQNEAQ. The CDR3 runs to 13 residues. The trim removed 3 bases at V and 6 bases at J, leaving 1 base unmatched.